The 27 T cell receptor beta chains in this list originate from one sample, sequenced in a study of T cell responses to AZD1222 COVID-19 vaccine (dated by TCRdb to the early 2020s). The library was generated by the immunoSEQ multiplex PCR assay. The immuneACCESS repertoire file appears here via TCRdb, limited to in-frame rearrangements. These files lack a portion of the clones; in checked studies, under half of the deficit traces to unresolved V genes, and the cause of the others is not known. The sample includes approximately 170,000 clones, with roughly 87% observed a single time. The ten largest clones add up to 0.85% to 1.1% of the sample. Per the publication, the time point label means: about 28 days (+/-7) after the second vaccine dose. The sequenced sample was peripheral blood, obtained 28 days after the second AZD1222 dose. These receptors were taken from an adult who received the AZD1222 COVID-19 vaccine.

A note on this clone: Germline and junction disagree at one end, which may indicate a read error. The chain has TRBV2 and TRBJ1-5; D unclear. The CDR3 loop spans 13 amino acids. The germline V gene has CDR1 SNHLY and CDR2 FYNNEI. The CDR3 here is CASREGYSQPQHF. The CDR3 nucleotides read TGTGCCAGCAGGGAAGGGTATAGTCAGCCCCAGCATTTT.

The table lists this clone with a few counts. The V call is TRBV20-1, the J call TRBJ1-5; the D is unclear. CDR1 and CDR2 from the germline V gene are DFQATT and SNEGSKA (reference sequence). V gave up 3 bases and J gave up 0 bases, with 3 bases separating them. The CDR3 length is 12 residues. CDR3 in amino acids: CSASNSNQPQHF. The CDR3, as DNA: TGCAGTGCTAGTAATAGCAATCAGCCCCAGCATTTT.

CDR3 sequence: CASSLRRNPSGNTIYF. The CDR3 bases are TGTGCCAGCAGCCTGAGACGGAATCCCTCTGGAAACACCATATATTTT. The genes are TRBV14 and TRBJ1-3, with D unresolved. Trimming shortened V by 4 bases and J by 0 bases, and 13 bases separated the two germline ends. CDR3 length: 16 residues. Germline-derived CDR1 and CDR2 are SGHDN and FVKESK. Using reference TRBV14 and TRBJ1-3 for the parts outside the CDR3, the full variable domain is EAGVTQFPSHSVIEKGQTVTLRCDPISGHDNLYWYRRVMGKEIKFLLHFVKESKQDESGMPNNRFLAERTGGTYSTLKVQPAELEDSGVYFCASSLRRNPSGNTIYFGEGSWLTVV.

V usage is TRBV6-5 and J usage is TRBJ2-3, with D possibly being TRBD2 (6 bases). The CDR3 sequence is 13 residues long. V lost 11 bases and J 0 bases, leaving 12 bases between the germline ends. Looked up from germline, CDR1 is MNHEY and CDR2 is SVGAGI. CDR3 region: CAHGGVSTDTQYF. CDR3 bases: TGTGCCCACGGGGGAGTAAGCACAGATACGCAGTATTTT.

The rearrangement joins TRBV5-1 to TRBJ1-5; no reliable D call. Trimming left V 2 bases short and J 7 bases short, with 7 bases between. Germline V gene sequence: CDR1 SGHRS, CDR2 YFSETQ. This CDR3 spans 12 amino acids. In nucleotides, the CDR3 is TGCGCCAGCAGCTTATCCGGGCAGCCCCAGCATTTT. Protein sequence: CASSLSGQPQHF.

The chain links TRBV5-1 to TRBJ1-4; D is unclear. Trimming removed 1 base from V and 0 bases from J, with 7 bases in between. The CDR3 covers 15 residues. Germline V gene sequence: CDR1 SGHRS, CDR2 YFSETQ. CDR3 region: CASSLTGATNEKLFF. Here the CDR3 DNA reads TGCGCCAGCAGCTTGACCGGGGCAACTAATGAAAAACTGTTTTTT.

The CDR3 sequence is CASSPTEYGTQYF. CDR3 bases: TGTGCCAGCAGCCCCACAGAGTATGGGACCCAGTACTTC. The V call is TRBV5-4, the J call TRBJ2-5; D is unresolved. This CDR3 contains 13 residues. Between the trimmed V and J ends, which lost 4 bases and 7 bases, there was a span of 14 bases. The germline V gene has CDR1 SGHNT and CDR2 YYREEE (reference sequence).

This rearrangement joins TRBV29-1 to TRBJ2-7; 7 bases agree with TRBD2. With 4 bases clipped from V and 2 bases from J, the junction kept 2 bases outside the gene matches. Germline values: CDR1 SQVTM, CDR2 ANQGSEA. CDR3 size: 12 residues. CDR3 in amino acids: CSVGGGPYEQYF. The CDR3 region has the DNA TGCAGCGTTGGGGGGGGTCCCTACGAGCAGTACTTC.

This clone was found a few times. The chain combines TRBV2 with TRBJ1-1; D remains unclear. Germline lookup yields CDR1 SNHLY and CDR2 FYNNEI. V was cut by 0 bases and J by 4 bases, with 15 bases left in between. The CDR3 runs to 16 residues. The CDR3 DNA is TGTGCCAGCAGTGAAGCAGCTCCGGGGTACCTCACTGAAGCTTTCTTT. Amino acid sequence: CASSEAAPGYLTEAFF.

The chain uses TRBV6-1 and TRBJ2-3; no reliable D call. The V end lost 3 bases, the J end lost 4 bases, and 8 bases lay between the germline ends. The CDR3 runs to 13 residues. Germline V gene data show CDR1 as MNHNS and CDR2 as SASEGT. CDR3 nucleotide sequence: TGTGCCAGCAGTGACCTATCGGCAGATACGCAGTATTTT. Its protein product is CASSDLSADTQYF.

The chain combines TRBV9 with TRBJ1-6; D remains unclear. V was cut by 0 bases and J by 10 bases, with 5 bases left in between. CDR3 length equals 12 residues. Germline V gene data show CDR1 as SGDLS and CDR2 as YYNGEE. The CDR3 DNA sequence: TGTGCCAGCAGCGTAGGGCGGTCACCCCTCCACTTT. Amino acid sequence: CASSVGRSPLHF.

This clone was counted once. The V and J genes are TRBV3-1 (or the pseudogene TRBV3-2) and TRBJ1-6; 10 bases agree with TRBD1. The CDR3 extends over 17 amino acids. Germline CDR1 reads LGHDT; CDR2 reads YNNKEL (reference sequence). With 5 bases clipped from V and 8 bases from J, the junction kept 12 bases outside the gene matches. CDR3: CASSAGTGDLVDSPLHF. The DNA of the CDR3 is TGTGCCAGCAGCGCAGGGACAGGGGACTTGGTAGATTCACCCCTCCACTTT.

This sequence joins TRBV30 and TRBJ1-2; D may be TRBD1 (6 bases). Germline CDR1 and CDR2: GTSNPN and SVGIG (reference sequence). CDR3 length equals 15 residues. Trimming shortened V by 3 bases and J by 0 bases, and 14 bases separated the two germline ends. The chain's CDR3 is CAWRPSDRANYGYTF. In DNA, the CDR3 is TGTGCCTGGAGGCCTTCGGACAGAGCTAACTATGGCTACACCTTC.

CDR3 in amino acids: CASSLVGTGIYGYTF. DNA of the CDR3: TGTGCCAGCAGTTTAGTAGGGACAGGGATCTATGGCTACACCTTC. The V call is TRBV27, the J call TRBJ1-2; 9 positions match TRBD1. The CDR3 runs to 15 residues. The germline V gene has CDR1 MNHEY and CDR2 SMNVEV (reference sequence). V dropped 2 bases and J dropped 4; count of bases not matched to a gene: 5.

This chain links TRBV2 with TRBJ1-5; 10 bases map to TRBD1. Germline V gene data show CDR1 as SNHLY and CDR2 as FYNNEI. The CDR3 spans 15 residues. V was clipped by 4 bases and J by 4 bases; unmatched bases: 4. CDR3 protein: CASSGRTGGNQPQHF. The CDR3 bases are TGTGCCAGCAGTGGGAGGACAGGGGGGAATCAGCCCCAGCATTTT.

The chain combines TRBV7-2 with TRBJ2-3; possible D gene TRBD2, 7 bases. The CDR3 length is 15 residues. V lost 7 bases and J lost 6, with 20 bases in between. Per germline, CDR1 SGHTA and CDR2 FQGNSA. The CDR3 spells CASKTGGGAMDTQYF. CDR3 DNA: TGTGCCAGCAAGACAGGAGGGGGGGCCATGGATACGCAGTATTTT. The whole variable domain, filled in from reference TRBV7-2 and TRBJ2-3, reads GAGVSQSPSNKVTEKGKDVELRCDPISGHTALYWYRQSLGQGLEFLIYFQGNSAPDKSGLPSDRFSAERTGGSVSTLTIQRTQQEDSAVYLCASKTGGGAMDTQYFGPGTRLTVL.

The chain carries TRBV7-2 and TRBJ2-1; 12 bases map to TRBD2. This CDR3 is built from 18 residues. V trimming: 7 bases; J trimming: 1 base; junction bases outside the gene matches: 11. The germline CDR1 and CDR2 sequences are SGHTA and FQGNSA. The CDR3 DNA is TGTGCCAGCAACGTCCCGGGACTAGCGGGCGGTTCCTACAATGAGCAGTTCTTC. Amino acid sequence: CASNVPGLAGGSYNEQFF. Supplemented by reference TRBV7-2 and TRBJ2-1, the full variable domain reads GAGVSQSPSNKVTEKGKDVELRCDPISGHTALYWYRQSLGQGLEFLIYFQGNSAPDKSGLPSDRFSAERTGGSVSTLTIQRTQQEDSAVYLCASNVPGLAGGSYNEQFFGPGTRLTVL.

The chain joins TRBV19 to TRBJ2-3; maybe TRBD2 (5 bases). Trimming took 3 bases from V and 8 from J, leaving 9 bases between them. The CDR3 runs 12 residues. Germline lookup yields CDR1 LNHDA and CDR2 SQIVND (reference sequence). The chain's CDR3 is CASSIEAGTQYF. The CDR3, as DNA: TGTGCCAGTAGTATCGAGGCGGGTACGCAGTATTTT.

The chain recombines TRBV7-2 with TRBJ1-2; TRBD1 is a possible D gene (6 bases). Germline V gene sequence: CDR1 SGHTA, CDR2 FQGNSA. Trimming took 5 bases from V and 4 from J, leaving 11 bases between them. This CDR3 region has 13 residues. CDR3 DNA sequence: TGTGCCAGCAGCCCCGGACAGAGCTATGGCTACACCTTC. Its translation: CASSPGQSYGYTF.

This clone was picked up a small number of times. CDR3 nucleotides: TGTGCCAGCAGCCCAGTAGTTCCGGGGGAGACCCAGTACTTC. Translated: CASSPVVPGETQYF. The chain uses TRBV11-2 and TRBJ2-5; D might be TRBD2 (5 bases). Germline CDR1 and CDR2: SGHAT and FQNNGV. The CDR3 is 14 amino acids. Trimming took 5 bases from V and 5 from J, leaving 15 bases between them. The full variable domain, in which reference TRBV11-2 and TRBJ2-5 provide the parts outside the CDR3, is EAGVAQSPRYKIIEKRQSVAFWCNPISGHATLYWYQQILGQGPKLLIQFQNNGVVDDSQLPKDRFSAERLKGVDSTLKIQPAKLEDSAVYLCASSPVVPGETQYFGPGTRLLVL.

This clone was counted a few times. The chain recombines TRBV6-2 or TRBV6-3 with TRBJ2-1, with TRBD2 matching 15 bases. The CDR3 is made up of 18 amino acids. Germline-derived CDR1 and CDR2 are MNHEY and SVGEGT. J gave up 1 base and V 2 bases, and 3 bases lay outside the gene matches. The CDR3 coding sequence is TGTGCCAGCAGTTACACCGGGACTAGCGGGGGGTCCTACAATGAGCAGTTCTTC. This gives the protein CASSYTGTSGGSYNEQFF.

This clone was detected once. This rearrangement joins TRBV27 to TRBJ2-5; 10 bases map to TRBD1. Germline CDR1 is MNHEY and CDR2 is SMNVEV (reference sequence). The V gene end was trimmed by 4 bases and the J gene end by 1 base; junction bases not matched to a gene: 3. CDR3 length equals 15 residues. The CDR3 nucleotides read TGTGCCAGCAGTTGGGGGACAGGGGTCCAAGAGACCCAGTACTTC. Protein: CASSWGTGVQETQYF.

J is TRBJ1-1 and V is TRBV27; D gene unclear. V was cut by 3 bases and J by 1 base, with 6 bases left in between. The germline V gene encodes CDR1 MNHEY and CDR2 SMNVEV (reference sequence). The CDR3 runs 13 residues. Written as DNA, the CDR3 is TGTGCCAGCAGTTTCTTCGGGAACACTGAAGCTTTCTTT. This codes for CASSFFGNTEAFF.

V usage is TRBV5-1 and J usage is TRBJ2-4; 8 nucleotides align to TRBD2. This CDR3 contains 13 residues. Trimming took 7 bases from V and 7 from J; bases not matched to a gene: 7. Germline V gives CDR1 SGHRS, CDR2 YFSETQ. The CDR3 loop is CASRGGGENIQYF. CDR3 bases: TGCGCCAGCCGGGGGGGCGGTGAGAACATTCAGTACTTC.

The CDR3: CASSLPGGPEAFF. CDR3 nucleotides: TGTGCCAGCAGCCTTCCGGGGGGGCCTGAAGCTTTCTTT. This rearrangement joins TRBV3-1 (or the pseudogene TRBV3-2) to TRBJ1-1, with D possibly being TRBD1 (6 bases). The CDR3 is 13 amino acids. With 4 bases removed from V and 6 bases from J, the gap between germline ends came to 12 bases. Germline V gives CDR1 LGHDT, CDR2 YNNKEL (reference sequence).

The chain recombines TRBV7-9 with TRBJ2-5; unclear D gene. Trimming took 1 base from V and 1 from J, leaving 7 bases between them. The CDR3 sequence is 14 residues long. CDR1 and CDR2 (germline): SEHNR, FQNEAQ (reference sequence). The CDR3 sequence is CASSLEHFQETQYF. In DNA form, the CDR3 reads TGTGCCAGCAGCTTAGAGCATTTCCAAGAGACCCAGTACTTC.

This clone occurred a few times. The V call is TRBV6-5, the J call TRBJ1-6; TRBD1 matches at 7 bases. CDR3 length equals 13 residues. V lost 5 bases, J lost 10 bases, and 5 bases stayed unmatched. Germline V gives CDR1 MNHEY, CDR2 SVGAGI. The CDR3 sequence is CASSRDSLSPLHF. In DNA form, the CDR3 reads TGTGCCAGCAGTCGGGACAGCCTATCACCCCTCCACTTT.